These 24 T cell receptor beta chains share one sample of origin, sequenced in a study of T and B cells in COVID-19 patients. Each TRB amplification used about 250-550 ng of genomic DNA from blood. BIOMED2 TRB-A/B primer pools were used in multiplex TRB PCR. TCRdb re-called the multiplex PCR reads through MiXCR, storing one row per CDR3 protein. The table lists about 4,800 distinct CDR3 sequences, about 26% of them singletons, with approximately 37% in the top ten. The sample taken for sequencing was blood. Every receptor here comes from a human donor with active COVID-19.

This clonotype was seen more than once but under ten times. The chain uses TRBV20-1 and TRBJ1-2, with a possible D match to TRBD1 (6 bases). The CDR3 spans 16 residues. In germline, CDR1 is DFQATT, CDR2 SNEGSKA (reference sequence). V shed 3 bases and J shed 3 bases, with 20 bases lying between them. The CDR3 DNA follows: TGCAGTGCTAGTCCCGCAGGGGTAAAAGAGCACTATGGCTACACCTTC. Translating it yields CSASPAGVKEHYGYTF.

This clonotype was counted between two and nine times. J is TRBJ2-1 and V is TRBV5-6; 8 nucleotides line up with TRBD1. V was pared by 2 bases and J by 0 bases, with 4 bases of the junction left unmatched. Per the germline V gene, CDR1 is SGHDT and CDR2 is YYEEEE. CDR3 size: 16 residues. CDR3 amino acids: CASSFRTGSSYNEQFF. The CDR3 nucleotides read TGTGCCAGCAGCTTCCGGACAGGGAGCTCCTACAATGAGCAGTTCTTC. Variable domain in full (rest from reference TRBV5-6 and TRBJ2-1): DAGVTQSPTHLIKTRGQQVTLRCSPKSGHDTVSWYQQALGQGPQFIFQYYEEEERQRGNFPDRFSGHQFPNYSSELNVNALLLGDSALYLCASSFRTGSSYNEQFFGPGTRLTVL.

The chain links TRBV30 to TRBJ2-1, with 13 bases identical to TRBD2. This CDR3 comprises 15 residues. V lost 1 base to trimming and J lost 8 bases; unmatched junction nucleotides: 5. The V gene's germline CDR1 is GTSNPN and CDR2 SVGIG (reference sequence). CDR3 in DNA: TGTGCCTGGAGTGGACTAGCGGGAGGACAGTATGAGCAGTTCTTC. Amino acid sequence: CAWSGLAGGQYEQFF. The full variable domain, with the rest looked up from reference TRBV30 and TRBJ2-1, is SQTIHQWPATLVQPVGSPLSLECTVEGTSNPNLYWYRQAAGRGLQLLFYSVGIGQISSEVPQNLSASRPQDRQFILSSKKLLLSDSGFYLCAWSGLAGGQYEQFFGPGTRLTVL.

The chain joins TRBV6-1 to TRBJ2-1; 7 bases are a match to TRBD1. Germline V gene lookup returns CDR1 MNHNS and CDR2 SASEGT. The length of the CDR3 is 16 residues. V lost 5 bases, J lost 0 bases, and 7 bases stayed unmatched. CDR3 loop: CASSRTGAFSYNEQFF. CDR3 sequence (DNA): TGTGCCAGCAGTAGAACAGGGGCCTTCTCCTACAATGAGCAGTTCTTC.

The DNA of the CDR3 is TGCAGTGCGACTAATCTAGACAGACCTATGAACACTGAAGCTTTCTTT. Translating gives CSATNLDRPMNTEAFF. J is TRBJ1-1 and V is TRBV20-1, with D perhaps matching TRBD1 (5 bases). There are 16 residues in the CDR3. Deletions cut 6 bases from V and 0 bases from J, with 20 bases between. Germline V gene data show CDR1 as DFQATT and CDR2 as SNEGSKA (reference sequence).

The rearrangement joins TRBV5-1 to TRBJ2-5; 7 nucleotides align to TRBD1. Trimming at V came to 4 bases and at J to 5 bases, leaving 11 bases not matched to a gene. The CDR3 spans 15 residues. Germline CDR1 SGHRS, CDR2 YFSETQ. The CDR3 region is CASSLPGQTKETQYF. The CDR3 DNA follows: TGCGCCAGCAGCCTCCCGGGACAGACAAAGGAGACCCAGTACTTC.

This clonotype qualifies as medium-sized. The V gene is TRBV19, the J gene TRBJ2-7, with D unresolved. CDR1 is LNHDA, CDR2 SQIVND, per germline (reference sequence). Trimming stripped 3 bases from V and 2 bases from J, with 11 bases between. The CDR3 loop spans 14 amino acids. The CDR3 protein is CASSISQFTYEQYF. The CDR3 DNA follows: TGTGCCAGTAGTATTTCACAGTTTACCTACGAGCAGTACTTC.

This clonotype has only a few counts. This rearrangement joins TRBV18 to TRBJ1-1, with D tentatively TRBD1 (5 bases). V was cut by 2 bases and J by 1 base, with 8 bases left in between. The CDR3 is 14 amino acids. The germline gives CDR1 KGHSH, CDR2 LQKENI. CDR3 amino acids: CASSPAGKNTEAFF. CDR3 DNA sequence: TGTGCCAGCTCACCAGCAGGGAAGAACACTGAAGCTTTCTTT.

This clonotype has just a few counts. The chain carries TRBV24-1 and TRBJ1-2; perhaps TRBD1 as D (5 bases). CDR3 length: 14 residues. CDR1 KGHDR and CDR2 SFDVKD come from the germline V gene. The V and J ends lost 4 bases and 6 bases respectively, with 14 bases between them. CDR3 DNA: TGTGCCACCAGTGAACAAGACAGCCCGGATGGCTACACCTTC. Amino acid sequence: CATSEQDSPDGYTF.

The gene calls are TRBV6-2 or TRBV6-3 and TRBJ1-6; D ambiguous. The last part of the DNA fits TRBJ1-1 better; the J call may be wrong. This CDR3 comprises 12 residues. Germline lookup yields CDR1 MNHEY and CDR2 SVGEGT. CDR3 sequence (DNA): TGTGCCAGCAGTTATCTGGCCAGCCGAGCTTTCTTT. It is translated as CASSYLASRAFF.

Relative to its sample, this clonotype is medium-sized. The chain combines TRBV18 with TRBJ2-7, with 9 bases matching TRBD1. The CDR3 length is 18 residues. The ends lost 0 bases at V and 1 base at J; junction bases unmatched: 10. Germline V CDR1 and CDR2: KGHSH, LQKENI. CDR3 sequence: CASSPPRTGVLMSYEQYF. CDR3 nucleotides: TGTGCCAGCTCACCACCCCGGACAGGGGTCTTAATGTCCTACGAGCAGTACTTC.

This clonotype was picked up a small number of times. CDR3 DNA: TGTGCCAGCAGCTTAGTTCGGGAGACCACAGATACGCAGTATTTT. Amino acids: CASSLVRETTDTQYF. This sequence joins TRBV7-9 and TRBJ2-3; D possibly corresponds to TRBD2 (6 bases). V was cut by 1 base and J by 2 bases, with 10 bases left in between. This CDR3 contains 15 residues. Germline V gene sequence: CDR1 SEHNR, CDR2 FQNEAQ (reference sequence).

The V call is TRBV7-9, the J call TRBJ1-2; D is ambiguous. The CDR3 extends over 13 amino acids. Trimming took 3 bases from V and 4 from J, leaving 9 bases between them. Germline CDR1 is SEHNR and CDR2 is FQNEAQ (reference sequence). CDR3 region: CASSFAGIYGYTF. The CDR3 nucleotides read TGTGCCAGCAGCTTTGCCGGAATCTATGGCTACACCTTC.

Comments on this clonotype: This clone may be a read error of a much larger clone one base away. The gene calls are TRBV27 and TRBJ2-5, with a weak D call TRBD1 (5 bases). Trimming removed 5 bases from V and 6 bases from J, with 16 bases in between. CDR3 size: 14 residues. Germline CDR1 and CDR2: MNHEY and SMNVEV (reference sequence). CDR3 sequence: CASSRTRGRKTQYF. CDR3 DNA: TGTGCCAGCAGTCGGACAAGGGGCAGGAAGACCCAGTACTTC.

The table lists this clonotype with a few counts. The chain couples TRBV11-1 to TRBJ2-2; D ambiguous. Trimming shortened V by 2 bases and J by 7 bases, and 5 bases separated the two germline ends. The CDR3 covers 12 residues. Germline V lookup: CDR1 SGHAT, CDR2 FQDESV (reference sequence). The DNA for the CDR3 is TGTGCCAGCAGCTTAACCGGCGGGGAGCTGTTTTTT. This encodes CASSLTGGELFF.

Comment on this clonotype: The junction does not match germline at one end; this may be a read error. The gene calls are TRBV6-1 and TRBJ2-3; 7 bases map to TRBD2. The CDR3 covers 16 residues. The germline CDR1 and CDR2 sequences are MNHNS and SASEGT. CDR3 nucleotide sequence: TGTGCCAGCAGCTTGAAAGGTCCTAGCGGTCGAGATGCGCAGTATTTT. This gives the protein CASSLKGPSGRDAQYF.

This clonotype is classed as large (0.1 to 1%). The chain couples TRBV19 to TRBJ2-7; 9 positions agree with TRBD1. The CDR3 consists of 15 residues. Trimming cost V 6 bases and J 2 bases; bases outside gene matches: 8. CDR1 LNHDA and CDR2 SQIVND come from the germline V gene (reference sequence). The CDR3 sequence is CASSPRRDRAYEQYF. CDR3 in DNA: TGTGCCAGTAGCCCCCGACGGGACAGGGCCTACGAGCAGTACTTC.

The chain employs TRBV11-2 and TRBJ2-1; D unclear. Trimming pared 4 bases from V and 7 bases from J, leaving 11 bases between. Germline V gene data show CDR1 as SGHAT and CDR2 as FQNNGV. The length of the CDR3 is 13 residues. CDR3 nucleotide sequence: TGTGCCAGCAGCTCTCTCACAAGGAATGAGCAGTTCTTC. Amino acid sequence: CASSSLTRNEQFF. Full variable domain (missing parts from reference TRBV11-2 and TRBJ2-1): EAGVAQSPRYKIIEKRQSVAFWCNPISGHATLYWYQQILGQGPKLLIQFQNNGVVDDSQLPKDRFSAERLKGVDSTLKIQPAKLEDSAVYLCASSSLTRNEQFFGPGTRLTVL.

This clonotype is medium-sized by share. The chain is built from TRBV19 and TRBJ1-3, with D maybe TRBD1 (6 bases). The CDR3 is 15 amino acids. V lost 3 bases and J lost 0, with 9 bases in between. Germline CDR1 is LNHDA and CDR2 is SQIVND (reference sequence). The CDR3 loop is CASSITGSSGNTIYF. DNA of the CDR3: TGTGCCAGTAGTATTACAGGGAGCTCTGGAAACACCATATATTTT.

This sequence joins TRBV20-1 and TRBJ1-5, with D perhaps matching TRBD1 (5 bases). CDR1 and CDR2 from the germline V gene are DFQATT and SNEGSKA (reference sequence). The V end was cut by 1 base, the J end by 0 bases, with 10 bases between. The CDR3 has 15 residues. CDR3 residues: CSARGGELSNQPQHF. The DNA for the CDR3 is TGCAGTGCTAGAGGGGGGGAGCTTAGCAATCAGCCCCAGCATTTT.

A few counts support this clonotype. The chain combines TRBV5-4 with TRBJ1-5; D not certain. Trimming cost V 2 bases and J 4 bases, with 4 bases left between them. This CDR3 spans 12 amino acids. From germline, CDR1 is SGHNT and CDR2 YYREEE (reference sequence). CDR3 amino acids: CASSLGNQPQHF. CDR3 nucleotides: TGTGCCAGCAGCTTAGGGAATCAGCCCCAGCATTTT.

The sample holds a few counts of this clonotype. The CDR3 protein is CAISATAASEKLFF. The CDR3 bases are TGTGCCATCAGTGCGACGGCGGCGAGTGAAAAACTGTTTTTT. The chain is built from TRBV10-3 and TRBJ1-4; D gene unclear. The germline gives CDR1 ENHRY, CDR2 SYGVKD. V dropped 4 bases and J dropped 7 bases, with 13 bases sitting between them. The CDR3 loop spans 14 amino acids.

This clonotype has just a few counts. This chain uses TRBV21-1 with TRBJ2-1. TRBV21-1 is a pseudogene segment. The CDR3 covers 16 residues. This CDR3 is CASSKKRVRTYNEQFF. The CDR3 bases are TGTGCCAGCAGCAAAAAAAGAGTTCGAACCTACAATGAGCAGTTCTTC.

This clonotype counts as medium-sized. V is TRBV12-3 or TRBV12-4 and J is TRBJ2-2, with D tentatively TRBD1 or TRBD2 (6 bases each). The CDR3 extends over 12 amino acids. CDR3 region: CAGGRDTGELFF. As DNA, the CDR3 is TGTGCTGGGGGGCGCGACACCGGGGAGCTGTTTTTT.